This is a list of T cell receptor beta chains from one sample in a study of early T cells in non-severe SARS-CoV-2 infection. TCRdb reprocessed the 5' RACE reads with MiXCR, giving one entry per CDR3 protein. The data contain tens of thousands of distinct CDR3 sequences, less than 20% of them singletons. The sequenced material came from whole blood. These receptors all stem from an adult who was a healthcare worker with PCR-confirmed SARS-CoV-2 infection or an uninfected control (not recorded which). The conserved cysteine and the conserved F or W are not part of the CDR3 here. A D gene is named only where the DNA matches it firmly.

d_call j_call v_call cdr3_aa
NA TRBJ2-4 TRBV5-1 ASSRGTVAKNIQY
NA TRBJ1-2 TRBV29-1 SARSRQGNYGYT
TRBD2 TRBJ2-7 TRBV6-6 ATRAGGWYEQY
TRBD1 TRBJ2-5 TRBV27 ASKPRGKETQY
NA TRBJ1-6 TRBV20-1 SARDGYNSPLH
NA TRBJ2-7 TRBV20-1 SAPVRGSYEQY
NA TRBJ1-4 TRBV29-1 SVVRGASEKLF
NA TRBJ1-4 TRBV19 ASSIGGATNEKLF
NA TRBJ2-7 TRBV2 ASSESGQGLFID
TRBD1 TRBJ1-3 TRBV12-3/TRBV12-4 ASTQGQGNSGNTIY
NA TRBJ1-2 TRBV7-9 ASSLAIANYGYT
TRBD1 TRBJ1-2 TRBV7-2 ASSLNGQGGGYT